This T cell receptor beta chain originates from a study of patients and donors after allogeneic stem cell transplantation. Germline V gene sequence: CDR1 MGHDK, CDR2 SYGVNS. With V trimmed by 3 bases and J by 2 bases, 11 bases remained unmatched. The CDR3 consists of 17 residues. A few counts support this clonotype. TCRdb reprocessed the RT-PCR reads via MiXCR and lists one record per CDR3 protein. This sample has fewer than 200,000 distinct CDR3 sequences, with roughly 30% found just once. The clonotype originates from a human donor who was either an allogeneic HSCT recipient or a stem cell or donor lymphocyte infusion donor (not recorded which). It is not recorded whose cells these are; they may come from a transplant donor. V gene TRBV25-1 combines with J gene TRBJ2-5; the match to TRBD1 covers 8 bases. The sample taken for sequencing was blood, either unsorted or a sorted T cell fraction (not recorded which). CDR3 region: CASSELQGVIGQETQYF. CDR3 DNA: TGTGCCAGCAGTGAGCTACAGGGGGTAATAGGGCAAGAGACCCAGTACTTC.